The rows below give T cell receptor beta chains drawn from one sample of a study of T cell clusters in autoimmune cytopenias. TCRdb re-called the multiplex PCR reads and gives one entry per CDR3 protein, without DNA. The sample holds over 6,000 distinct CDR3 sequences. These data were also reused for a study on T cell repertoires in aging, cancer and after chemotherapy.

The sequenced sample was peripheral blood. These receptor sequences come from a human donor in good health. CDR3s include the opening cysteine and the closing phenylalanine or tryptophan. Each record gives: V gene, J gene, clone size, CDR3 protein. Expanded clones get a size class; other rows say once, few or many, or leave the size out.

V gene: TRBV7-9; J gene: TRBJ2-2; clone size: -; CDR3 protein: CASSLGQNTGELFF
V gene: TRBV6-5; J gene: TRBJ1-2; clone size: -; CDR3 protein: CASRYTGGSGYTF
V gene: TRBV19; J gene: TRBJ1-2; clone size: medium-sized; CDR3 protein: CASSDKTYGYTF
V gene: TRBV15; J gene: TRBJ1-2; clone size: medium-sized; CDR3 protein: CATSSDRGGGNYGYTF
V gene: TRBV19; J gene: TRBJ2-7; clone size: medium-sized; CDR3 protein: CASSAGQGTYEQYF
V gene: TRBV19; J gene: TRBJ2-7; clone size: medium-sized; CDR3 protein: CASSIYTGYEQYF
V gene: TRBV6-1; J gene: TRBJ2-7; clone size: -; CDR3 protein: CASSGETSGEVGEQYF
V gene: TRBV27; J gene: TRBJ1-5; clone size: -; CDR3 protein: CASSLRGKQPQHF
V gene: TRBV6-5; J gene: TRBJ1-1; clone size: -; CDR3 protein: CASTMTGSMNTEAFF
V gene: TRBV11-2; J gene: TRBJ2-7; clone size: -; CDR3 protein: CASSSSGPRWETQYF
V gene: TRBV12-3/TRBV12-4; J gene: TRBJ2-3; clone size: -; CDR3 protein: CASSLGFRGGADTQYF
V gene: TRBV19; J gene: TRBJ2-5; clone size: medium-sized; CDR3 protein: CASSILTGTRALETQYF
V gene: TRBV7-9; J gene: TRBJ1-3; clone size: -; CDR3 protein: CASSLLPPVLPSSGNTIYF
V gene: TRBV7-2; J gene: TRBJ1-2; clone size: -; CDR3 protein: CASSLASRTGAGYTF
V gene: TRBV30; J gene: TRBJ2-2; clone size: -; CDR3 protein: CAAGTANTGELFF
V gene: TRBV5-5; J gene: TRBJ2-1; clone size: -; CDR3 protein: CASSLTSGGAVGANEQFF
V gene: TRBV5-5; J gene: TRBJ2-3; clone size: medium-sized; CDR3 protein: CASSNLKTDPHSDTQYF
V gene: TRBV6-2/TRBV6-3; J gene: TRBJ2-3; clone size: medium-sized; CDR3 protein: CASSYAGETTDTQYF
V gene: TRBV18; J gene: TRBJ2-5; clone size: -; CDR3 protein: CASSPVGNRRETQYF
V gene: TRBV6-5; J gene: TRBJ1-6; clone size: medium-sized; CDR3 protein: CASSYRQTADNSPLHF
V gene: TRBV19; J gene: TRBJ1-2; clone size: medium-sized; CDR3 protein: CASRLGGIGDYTF
V gene: TRBV19; J gene: TRBJ1-5; clone size: -; CDR3 protein: CASSMVAGTYSNQPQHF
V gene: TRBV13; J gene: TRBJ1-5; clone size: -; CDR3 protein: CASSLGQGSNQPQHF
V gene: TRBV5-4; J gene: TRBJ1-2; clone size: medium-sized; CDR3 protein: CASRTGGSYGYTF
V gene: TRBV24-1; J gene: TRBJ2-2; clone size: medium-sized; CDR3 protein: CATSDLWTENTGELFF
V gene: TRBV29-1; J gene: TRBJ1-2; clone size: medium-sized; CDR3 protein: CSVEDGHNYGYTF
V gene: TRBV20-1; J gene: TRBJ2-5; clone size: -; CDR3 protein: CSARRGQQDTQYF
V gene: TRBV6-6; J gene: TRBJ2-5; clone size: -; CDR3 protein: CASSYSTPDNLGETQYF
V gene: TRBV5-5; J gene: TRBJ1-5; clone size: -; CDR3 protein: CASSPRPNRGPQHF
V gene: TRBV15; J gene: TRBJ2-5; clone size: medium-sized; CDR3 protein: CATSRDAREETQYF
V gene: TRBV12-3/TRBV12-4; J gene: TRBJ2-3; clone size: -; CDR3 protein: CASSFHTTTDTQYF
V gene: TRBV27; J gene: TRBJ2-2; clone size: medium-sized; CDR3 protein: CASSLNGGGELFF
V gene: TRBV11-1; J gene: TRBJ1-6; clone size: medium-sized; CDR3 protein: CASSSRTGLSSYNSPLHF
V gene: TRBV10-3; J gene: TRBJ2-7; clone size: medium-sized; CDR3 protein: CAIRDRYYEQYF
V gene: TRBV6-1; J gene: TRBJ2-7; clone size: -; CDR3 protein: CASSYSRVGNYEQYF
V gene: TRBV27; J gene: TRBJ2-1; clone size: medium-sized; CDR3 protein: CASSSRGSSYNEQFF
V gene: TRBV6-2/TRBV6-3; J gene: TRBJ2-3; clone size: medium-sized; CDR3 protein: CASSPRLAGVGDTQYF
V gene: TRBV6-5; J gene: TRBJ2-3; clone size: -; CDR3 protein: CASRPPGTGGPDTQYF
V gene: TRBV29-1; J gene: TRBJ1-1; clone size: medium-sized; CDR3 protein: CSVDPGQGNTEAFF
V gene: TRBV29-1; J gene: TRBJ2-1; clone size: large; CDR3 protein: CSVEGDTLNEQFF
V gene: TRBV18; J gene: TRBJ1-1; clone size: -; CDR3 protein: CASSTGGENTEAFF
V gene: TRBV6-5; J gene: TRBJ1-4; clone size: -; CDR3 protein: CASSPTGEREKLFF
V gene: TRBV6-2/TRBV6-3; J gene: TRBJ2-2; clone size: -; CDR3 protein: CASSSPGELFF
V gene: TRBV27; J gene: TRBJ2-3; clone size: medium-sized; CDR3 protein: CASSLSPPEGGATDTQYF
V gene: TRBV30; J gene: TRBJ1-6; clone size: -; CDR3 protein: CAWSSGSSNSPLHF
V gene: TRBV30; J gene: TRBJ2-2; clone size: medium-sized; CDR3 protein: CAWSADSSGELFF
V gene: TRBV15; J gene: TRBJ1-5; clone size: -; CDR3 protein: CATSRGYSNQPQHF
V gene: TRBV6-5; J gene: TRBJ1-6; clone size: -; CDR3 protein: CASSYSMHSSYNSPLHF
V gene: TRBV12-3/TRBV12-4; J gene: TRBJ2-7; clone size: -; CDR3 protein: CASSSSGTSDYEQYF
V gene: TRBV5-4; J gene: TRBJ1-1; clone size: -; CDR3 protein: CASSLLGGPGEIEAFF
V gene: TRBV13; J gene: TRBJ2-1; clone size: medium-sized; CDR3 protein: CASSLTLGEQFF
V gene: TRBV27; J gene: TRBJ2-7; clone size: -; CDR3 protein: CASSWDNRREAYEQYF
V gene: TRBV6-1; J gene: TRBJ2-7; clone size: -; CDR3 protein: CASRFFPVRGASYEQYF